These 30 T cell receptor beta chains share one sample of origin, sequenced in a study of lymphopenia after photon versus proton radiotherapy. Sequenced by immunoSEQ multiplex PCR; TCRdb stores in-frame clones only, minus some. The sample has roughly 58,000 clones; approximately 86% are singletons. The source material was peripheral blood, sampled from a patient treated with proton-based radiotherapy. Every receptor here comes from a man older than 75 with esophageal cancer.

The chain combines TRBV5-5 with TRBJ1-2, with 7 nucleotides matching TRBD1. Germline CDR1 reads SGHKS; CDR2 reads YYEKEE (reference sequence). The length of the CDR3 is 15 residues. V dropped 4 bases and J dropped 3; count of bases not matched to a gene: 9. The CDR3 DNA is TGTGCCAGCAGCGTGGGACAGACACAGGACTATGGCTACACCTTC. This gives the protein CASSVGQTQDYGYTF.

Note on this clone: The germline gene is not matched at one end of the junction; a read error may be the cause. The chain carries TRBV19 and TRBJ1-1; D is perhaps TRBD1 (6 bases). Germline loops: CDR1 LNHDA, CDR2 SQIVND (reference sequence). CDR3 length: 11 amino acids. The CDR3 here is CASSTRGGWGF. The CDR3 coding sequence is TGTGCCAGTAGTACCCGGGGGGGCTGGGGCTTT.

The rearrangement links TRBV11-2 to TRBJ2-2; a possible D gene is TRBD1 (6 bases). Germline V gene sequence: CDR1 SGHAT, CDR2 FQNNGV. The CDR3 sequence is 16 residues long. Trimming took off 2 bases at V and 2 bases at J, with 12 bases between the two ends. The CDR3 region is CASSLRGTPNTGELFF. In DNA form, the CDR3 reads TGTGCCAGCAGCTTACGAGGGACACCCAACACCGGGGAGCTGTTTTTT.

The V gene is TRBV5-1, the J gene TRBJ2-7; 11 bases map to TRBD1. This CDR3 region has 15 residues. The ends lost 0 bases at V and 4 bases at J; junction bases unmatched: 3. CDR1 and CDR2 (germline): SGHRS, YFSETQ. The CDR3 protein is CASSLDGTGGYEQYF. The DNA of the CDR3 is TGCGCCAGCAGCTTGGACGGGACAGGGGGTTACGAGCAGTACTTC.

V and J are TRBV30 and TRBJ2-5; TRBD2 aligns across 12 bases. In germline, CDR1 is GTSNPN, CDR2 SVGIG (reference sequence). Trimming took 4 bases from V and 2 from J; bases not matched to a gene: 5. The CDR3 covers 15 residues. CDR3 amino acids: CAWTSGGGLQETQYF. CDR3 DNA sequence: TGTGCCTGGACTAGCGGGGGGGGTTTACAAGAGACCCAGTACTTC. Together with reference TRBV30 and TRBJ2-5, the CDR3 gives the full variable domain: SQTIHQWPATLVQPVGSPLSLECTVEGTSNPNLYWYRQAAGRGLQLLFYSVGIGQISSEVPQNLSASRPQDRQFILSSKKLLLSDSGFYLCAWTSGGGLQETQYFGPGTRLLVL.

The chain uses TRBV2 and TRBJ2-1; 8 bases map to TRBD2. The CDR3 sequence is 14 residues long. CDR1 SNHLY and CDR2 FYNNEI come from the germline V gene. The V and J ends lost 6 bases and 5 bases, in that order; junction bases with no gene match: 6. This CDR3 is CASSISGADNEQFF. Written as DNA, the CDR3 is TGTGCCAGCAGCATTAGCGGGGCCGACAATGAGCAGTTCTTC. The entire variable domain, with the rest obtained from reference TRBV2 and TRBJ2-1, is as follows: EPEVTQTPSHQVTQMGQEVILRCVPISNHLYFYWYRQILGQKVEFLVSFYNNEISEKSEIFDDQFSVERPDGSNFTLKIRSTKLEDSAMYFCASSISGADNEQFFGPGTRLTVL.

This chain joins TRBV29-1 and TRBJ1-1, with a possible D match to TRBD1 (6 bases). Germline CDR1 is SQVTM and CDR2 is ANQGSEA. CDR3 length: 13 amino acids. The V gene lost 4 bases and the J gene lost 4 bases, with 13 bases spanning the gap. This CDR3 is CSVGGGRGTEAFF. CDR3 in DNA: TGCAGCGTTGGAGGGGGTCGTGGCACTGAAGCTTTCTTT.

The J gene is TRBJ2-3, the V gene TRBV7-6; D unclear. Looked up from germline, CDR1 is SGHVS and CDR2 is FNYEAQ. This CDR3 region has 14 residues. V was shortened by 4 bases and J by 5 bases, with 13 bases between the two germline ends. The chain's CDR3 is CASSSLRPGDTQYF. In DNA, the CDR3 is TGTGCCAGCAGCTCCCTTCGGCCGGGAGATACGCAGTATTTT. Full variable domain (missing parts from reference TRBV7-6 and TRBJ2-3): GAGVSQSPRYKVTKRGQDVALRCDPISGHVSLYWYRQALGQGPEFLTYFNYEAQQDKSGLPNDRFSAERPEGSISTLTIQRTEQRDSAMYRCASSSLRPGDTQYFGPGTRLTVL.

This clone was recorded only once. The chain links TRBV14 to TRBJ2-3, with 8 nucleotides matching TRBD2. The CDR3 consists of 17 residues. From germline, CDR1 is SGHDN and CDR2 FVKESK. Trimming at V came to 3 bases and at J to 1 base, leaving 9 bases not matched to a gene. CDR3 nucleotide sequence: TGTGCCAGCAGCCACCTAGCGGGCCCGGGGGGCACAGATACGCAGTATTTT. Translated: CASSHLAGPGGTDTQYF.

This clone turned up a few times. This rearrangement joins TRBV11-2 to TRBJ2-7; D gene uncertain. Trimming shortened V by 4 bases and J by 2 bases, and 9 bases separated the two germline ends. Germline CDR1 and CDR2: SGHAT and FQNNGV. The CDR3 has 13 amino acids. DNA of the CDR3: TGTGCCAGCAGCTCCCCCACGCCCTACGAGCAGTACTTC. Protein product: CASSSPTPYEQYF. Together with reference TRBV11-2 and TRBJ2-7, the CDR3 gives the full variable domain: EAGVAQSPRYKIIEKRQSVAFWCNPISGHATLYWYQQILGQGPKLLIQFQNNGVVDDSQLPKDRFSAERLKGVDSTLKIQPAKLEDSAVYLCASSSPTPYEQYFGPGTRLTVT.

V and J are TRBV29-1 and TRBJ2-5; D is possibly TRBD1 (6 bases). CDR1 is SQVTM, CDR2 ANQGSEA, per germline. The CDR3 runs 13 residues. V was cut by 6 bases and J by 2 bases, with 13 bases left in between. Written as DNA, the CDR3 is TGCAGCGTAGCATACAGGGCGCAAGAGACCCAGTACTTC. Protein product: CSVAYRAQETQYF.

Notes on this clone: The junction does not match germline at one end; this may be a read error. The chain recombines TRBV7-7 with TRBJ2-2; D possibly corresponds to TRBD2 (6 bases). Germline CDR1 is SSHAT and CDR2 is FNYEAQ (reference sequence). The CDR3 totals 17 residues. CDR3 in DNA: TGTGCTAGCAGCTCCAGCGCGGGGACGAACAGTGGCGGGGAGCTGTTTTTT. Translation gives CASSSSAGTNSGGELFF. The full variable domain, its missing parts supplied by reference TRBV7-7 and TRBJ2-2, is GAGVSQSPRYKVTKRGQDVTLRCDPISSHATLYWYQQALGQGPEFLTYFNYEAQPDKSGLPSDRFSAERPEGSISTLTIQRTEQRDSAMYRCASSSSAGTNSGGELFFGEGSRLTVL.

The chain has TRBV2 and TRBJ2-2, with TRBD2 identical over 13 bases. Looked up from germline, CDR1 is SNHLY and CDR2 is FYNNEI. The CDR3 has 16 amino acids. V dropped 6 bases and J dropped 6; count of bases not matched to a gene: 7. The chain's CDR3 is CASRNRLAGGSGELFF. In DNA, the CDR3 is TGTGCCAGCAGGAACCGACTAGCGGGAGGTTCCGGGGAGCTGTTTTTT.

V is TRBV30 and J is TRBJ2-5; D could derive from TRBD1 or TRBD2 (5 bases each). V lost 5 bases to trimming and J lost 4 bases, with 17 bases between them. The length of the CDR3 is 14 residues. Germline V gene sequence: CDR1 GTSNPN, CDR2 SVGIG (reference sequence). In DNA, the CDR3 is TGTGCCTGGGGCAGGGCGTGGGGGAGAGAGACCCAGTACTTC. This gives the protein CAWGRAWGRETQYF.

Here the CDR3 reads CAISQTRDREQYF. In DNA form, the CDR3 reads TGTGCCATCAGTCAAACGCGCGACAGGGAGCAGTACTTC. The chain links TRBV10-3 to TRBJ2-7; D might be TRBD1 (6 bases). CDR3 length: 13 amino acids. Trimming removed 5 bases at V and 7 bases at J, with 15 bases between. The germline CDR1 and CDR2 sequences are ENHRY and SYGVKD.

The chain carries TRBV15 and TRBJ1-1, with 8 bases aligning to TRBD1. J lost 7 bases, V lost 1 base, and 5 bases had no gene match. The germline V gene has CDR1 LNHNV and CDR2 YYDKDF (reference sequence). The CDR3 runs to 14 residues. CDR3 residues: CATSRGGTGSEAFF. In nucleotides, the CDR3 is TGTGCCACCAGCAGAGGAGGGACAGGCAGTGAAGCTTTCTTT.

This clone was recorded once. The V call is TRBV5-6, the J call TRBJ2-5; D gene uncertain. V was trimmed by 0 bases and J by 5 bases, leaving 5 bases between them. Germline V gives CDR1 SGHDT, CDR2 YYEEEE. The CDR3 has 12 amino acids. The CDR3 sequence: CASSLGPETQYF. DNA for the CDR3: TGTGCCAGCAGCTTGGGACCGGAGACCCAGTACTTC.

This chain uses TRBV6-5 with TRBJ2-5, with D tentatively TRBD2 (5 bases). The CDR3 spans 13 residues. V lost 6 bases and J lost 8, with 16 bases in between. Germline CDR1 and CDR2: MNHEY and SVGAGI. The CDR3 here is CASSRTRQSTQYF. DNA of the CDR3: TGTGCCAGCAGCCGGACTCGTCAATCTACCCAGTACTTC.

The V and J genes are TRBV5-1 and TRBJ2-1; either TRBD1 or TRBD2 may supply D (6 bases each). From germline, CDR1 is SGHRS and CDR2 YFSETQ. This CDR3 is built from 15 residues. V lost 0 bases and J 6 bases, leaving 13 bases between the germline ends. CDR3 sequence (DNA): TGCGCCAGCAGCTTGGTAATAGGGGGGTCCAATGAGCAGTTCTTC. Its translation is CASSLVIGGSNEQFF.

CDR3 DNA sequence: TGCGCCAGCAGCCAAGAGTGGCTAGCGGTTTCCGAGCAGTACTTC. This translates into CASSQEWLAVSEQYF. V usage is TRBV4-1 and J usage is TRBJ2-7; 7 bases align to TRBD2. The CDR3 length is 15 residues. Germline CDR1 MGHRA, CDR2 YSYEKL. Trimming cost V 0 bases and J 6 bases; bases outside gene matches: 8.

The chain combines TRBV5-1 with TRBJ2-7, with D perhaps TRBD1 (6 bases). Germline values: CDR1 SGHRS, CDR2 YFSETQ. Deletions cut 1 base from V and 1 base from J, with 15 bases between. This CDR3 is 16 amino acids long. DNA of the CDR3: TGCGCCAGCAGCTTGACCCTGACAGGTGGGTCCTACGAGCAGTACTTC. This encodes CASSLTLTGGSYEQYF.

The chain couples TRBV5-4 to TRBJ2-7, with 9 bases aligning to TRBD1. The CDR3 runs to 14 residues. The J segment lost 3 bases and the V segment lost 4 bases, leaving 5 bases of the junction unmatched. CDR1 and CDR2 (germline): SGHNT, YYREEE (reference sequence). The CDR3 DNA reads as TGTGCCAGCAGCCCAGAGACAGGGGGCTACGAGCAGTACTTC. Translating gives CASSPETGGYEQYF.

The rearrangement uses TRBV6-1 and TRBJ1-2; D not resolved. In germline, CDR1 is MNHNS, CDR2 SASEGT. Trimming shortened V by 2 bases and J by 4 bases, and 11 bases separated the two germline ends. The CDR3 covers 14 residues. CDR3 in DNA: TGTGCCAGCAGTGAATTCGGTCCAGGCTATGGCTACACCTTC. It translates to CASSEFGPGYGYTF.

V usage is TRBV4-1 and J usage is TRBJ1-1; 8 positions agree with TRBD1. Germline V gene data show CDR1 as MGHRA and CDR2 as YSYEKL. This CDR3 spans 15 amino acids. V trimming: 4 bases; J trimming: 4 bases; junction bases outside the gene matches: 8. The CDR3 here is CASSLNRGASTEAFF. In nucleotides, the CDR3 is TGCGCCAGCAGCCTAAACAGGGGGGCGAGCACTGAAGCTTTCTTT.

The chain combines TRBV27 with TRBJ1-6, with 9 bases fitting TRBD1. The V segment lost 6 bases and the J segment 12 bases; nucleotides outside the gene matches: 12. CDR1 and CDR2 (germline): MNHEY, SMNVEV (reference sequence). This CDR3 region has 15 residues. This chain's CDR3 is CASRAQGALAKPLHF. The DNA for the CDR3 is TGTGCCAGCAGAGCACAGGGGGCGCTTGCCAAACCCCTCCACTTT.

The chain joins TRBV5-4 to TRBJ2-7; D is perhaps TRBD2 (5 bases). Trimming stripped 3 bases from V and 1 base from J, with 17 bases between. CDR3 length: 16 residues. Germline CDR1 is SGHNT and CDR2 is YYREEE (reference sequence). DNA for the CDR3: TGTGCCAGCAGCTCCCGAAGTAGCGATAAGTCCTACGAGCAGTACTTC. Its translation is CASSSRSSDKSYEQYF.

The chain is built from TRBV7-9 and TRBJ2-7; D not resolved. V was clipped by 5 bases and J by 2 bases, with 7 bases between them. The CDR3 consists of 12 residues. The germline V gene encodes CDR1 SEHNR and CDR2 FQNEAQ (reference sequence). CDR3 protein: CASSPITYEQYF. CDR3 nucleotide sequence: TGTGCCAGCAGCCCCATCACCTACGAGCAGTACTTC.

This clone appeared once. The J gene is TRBJ1-4, the V gene TRBV4-1; tentative D call: TRBD1 (5 bases). Germline V gene lookup returns CDR1 MGHRA and CDR2 YSYEKL. The length of the CDR3 is 15 residues. The V end lost 2 bases, the J end lost 8 bases, and 15 bases lay between the germline ends. This CDR3 reads CASSQNGADFEKLFF. CDR3 coding DNA: TGCGCCAGCAGCCAAAACGGGGCGGACTTCGAAAAACTGTTTTTT.

The genes are TRBV5-1 and TRBJ1-5; a possible D gene is TRBD1 (5 bases). With 2 bases removed from V and 3 bases from J, the gap between germline ends came to 9 bases. The CDR3 runs to 14 residues. Germline V gene lookup returns CDR1 SGHRS and CDR2 YFSETQ. CDR3 in amino acids: CASSFGGDNQPQHF. CDR3 nucleotides: TGCGCCAGCAGCTTCGGGGGGGACAATCAGCCCCAGCATTTT.

This chain uses TRBV7-6 with TRBJ2-3; 9 positions match TRBD2. The germline gives CDR1 SGHVS, CDR2 FNYEAQ. Germline trimming cut 1 base from V and 5 bases from J; bases unmatched to any gene: 4. The length of the CDR3 is 15 residues. The CDR3 protein is CASSLVAGAGDTQYF. The CDR3 DNA reads as TGTGCCAGCAGCTTAGTAGCGGGGGCAGGAGATACGCAGTATTTT.